Sequencing of this TCR beta chain was carried out in a study of blood T cells in healthy people across ages (dated by TCRdb to the mid-2010s). With regard to the full study: Template switching captured roughly one uniquely barcoded TCR beta cDNA molecule per two T cells in model experiments. To track age-related changes in TCR beta repertoire diversity, the study relied on deep sequencing normalized with unique cDNA molecular identifiers. The donors were divided into four age groups: young (average around 16 years), middle-aged (about 40), aged (under 70) and long-lived (roughly 82). To avoid experimental bias, donors of different ages were distributed randomly across sequencing lanes. Two additional independent replicas of 1 million unique cDNA reads from the same blood draw were analyzed for two donors (one aged 18 to 30 and one aged 80 or older). On the study overall, not on this receptor specifically: The CMV infection status of donors was not known, potentially confounding age-related changes in expanded clonotypes. As age increased, observed TCR beta diversity per million T cells dropped in a roughly linear way, and a significant reduction was already evident by age about 40. Compared with the aged group, the long-lived group had more naive CD4+ T cells, fewer expanded clones and increased TCR diversity, suggesting age selection. Total diversity estimates from one million sequenced T cells were considered lower bounds and underestimates. Because profiling used bulk unsorted PBMCs, naive and antigen-experienced compartments could not be compared conclusively. Observed TCR beta diversity correlated strongly with the percentage of naive T cells measured by flow cytometry.

Turning to this clonotype: What this receptor recognizes is not known. At one end, the junction sequence differs from germline, possibly due to a read error.

The roughly 37 donors, aged roughly 6 to 90 years, were systemically healthy Caucasian individuals from Russia. Each donor gave ten milliliters of peripheral blood, collected into EDTA-treated Vacutainer tubes. Ficoll-Paque density-gradient centrifugation was used to isolate PBMCs, with at least 6 million per sample. Total RNA, at least 6 micrograms per sample, was extracted from PBMCs with Trizol reagent. For every donor, flow cytometry on a PBMC aliquot measured the percentage of naive CD45RAhigh/CD27high T cells. Receptors were amplified or captured by 5' RACE. The second PCR ran for roughly 7 to 12 cycles and used a J-beta primer mix along with a sample-barcoded 5' primer. Each TCR beta cDNA molecule received a unique molecular identifier from a template-switch 5' adaptor carrying 12 random nucleotides. Each sample yielded at least 3 million CDR3-containing paired-end reads. First-strand cDNA was synthesized from all RNA with the Mint cDNA synthesis kit, primed by a TRBC-specific oligonucleotide. Following uracil-DNA glycosylase treatment, a first 18-cycle PCR with universal primers M1SS and BC2_uni_R was performed on all cDNA. The source study handled its data this way. Each sample was normalized by randomly selecting 1 million high-quality reads, each carrying a distinct molecular identifier. Instead of being binned into consensus sequences, reads with shared molecular identifiers were discarded. MiTCR, set to a Q25 quality threshold and the strictest error-elimination algorithm, was used for CDR3 identification, clonotype clustering and error correction. A nonparametric unseen species model with Euler transformation was used to estimate a lower bound on total TCR beta diversity. Using fastp at Q25 and MiXCR, TCRdb reprocessed the public reads and kept productive beta chains. Each CDR3 protein appears once, grouped with its most common genes and DNA. TCRdb's processing, not the authors', yielded these V and J calls. This sample holds approximately 2,000,000 distinct CDR3 sequences; about two fifths were observed only once. The top ten clonotypes cover about 23% of the sample.

The sequenced sample was blood. The TCR sequence derives from a human donor in good health.

Read as DNA, the sequence is TGTGCCGGCAGCTCAGAGAGAATAGTTGGGACCCAGTACTTC. This gives the protein CAGSSERIVGTQYF. Recombination connected TRBV7-2 to TRBJ2-5; the D gene lacks a confident call. According to the germline V gene, CDR1 reads SGHTA and CDR2 reads FQGNSA. The CDR3, from cysteine to phenylalanine, totals 14 residues. Left in the record is the CDR3 DNA by itself, 42 bases read in frame from the first base.